The sequence of this TCR beta chain was determined in a study of T cell changes during pregnancy in multiple sclerosis (dated by TCRdb to between 2018 and 2021). About the full investigation: The study looked at changes in the T cell repertoire across pregnancy in women with multiple sclerosis.

Libraries were built with the immunoSEQ multiplex PCR assay. TCRdb stores this immuneACCESS table with in-frame sequences only. Part of the clones is absent; in the studies checked, under half of the shortfall reflects unresolved V genes, and no reason is known for the rest. Here the sample has about 70,000 clones; about nine tenths occur a single time. Just under 0.3% of the sample is taken by the ten largest. On this clone itself: Its antigen specificity is not known. Base qualities are not provided; no much larger clone lies one nucleotide away.

For this chain, trimming is 3 bases at the V end and 3 bases at the J end, and the number of junction bases without a gene match is 8. From the cysteine up to the phenylalanine, the CDR3 has a length of 16 residues. Only CDR3 DNA remains: 48 bases, in frame from the first base. From the germline V gene, CDR1 is SGHRS and CDR2 is YFSETQ. The sample in question was CD4+ T cells from peripheral blood mononuclear cells, obtained after pregnancy. The chain is encoded by TRBV5-1 joined to TRBJ2-3, with TRBD2 identical over 9 junction bases. The TCR sequence derives from a female donor with multiple sclerosis, enrolled in a pregnancy study. DNA sequence: TGCGCCAGCAGCTGGGAGAGACTAGCGGCAACAGATACGCAGTATTTT. This sequence encodes CASSWERLAATDTQYF.